The rows below give T cell receptor beta chains drawn from one sample of a study of blood T cell repertoires in COVID-19. Assay used: immunoSEQ multiplex PCR; TCRdb lists only in-frame clones, some missing. The table includes around 150,000 clones, approximately 83% detected once. Sequenced material: PBMCs or T cells enriched from blood (not recorded which). These receptors all come from a woman aged 55-69 years who had recovered from COVID-19. CDR3s leave out the opening cysteine and the closing phenylalanine or tryptophan.

j_call	v_call	cdr3_aa
TRBJ1-5	TRBV2	ASSLSGTGIGRPQH
TRBJ1-1	TRBV27	ASSLVPGDTEAF
TRBJ2-7	TRBV5-6	ASSSDIYEQY
TRBJ2-5	TRBV5-4	ASSLDGGIQETQY
TRBJ2-5	TRBV28	ASSKQETQY
TRBJ2-3	TRBV20-1	SASTTETDTQY
TRBJ1-2	TRBV28	ASSLGQFYYGYT
TRBJ1-6	TRBV5-1	ASSLEQRNSPLH
TRBJ2-2	TRBV30	ASRVAGELF
TRBJ1-4	TRBV9	ASSPRTNLGEKLF
TRBJ2-3	TRBV28	ASSRTRTDTQY
TRBJ2-7	TRBV6-5	ASSTGTHSYEQY
TRBJ2-2	TRBV7-8	ASSQALRGVTGELF
TRBJ2-5	TRBV6-5	ASSHRGGQETQY
TRBJ1-1	TRBV7-3	ASSLTPSRGFTEAF
TRBJ2-1	TRBV7-2	ASSSRGKSTKPISEQF
TRBJ2-4	TRBV28	ASSLSRGLAKNIQY
TRBJ1-1	TRBV12-3/TRBV12-4	ASSLKTGAF